This TCR beta chain was profiled in a study of T cells in Graves' hyperthyroidism and ophthalmopathy. The V end lost 6 bases, the J end lost 2 bases, and 8 bases lay between the germline ends. CDR1 is SGHKS and CDR2 is YYEKEE in the germline V gene (reference sequence). CDR3 length equals 12 residues. TCR beta CDR3 regions were amplified from RNA transcripts. The TCR CDR3 was amplified in a first-round RT-PCR using the HTBI primer set. TCRdb re-derived calls from the multiplex PCR reads in MiXCR, one entry per CDR3 protein. Found here are 700,000 to 950,000 distinct CDR3 sequences, approximately 40% of them singletons; the top ten hold around 30%. The sample holds many counts of this clonotype.

The sequence came from a woman aged 40 to 50 with Graves' hyperthyroidism. The chain links TRBV5-5 to TRBJ1-2; D possibly corresponds to TRBD1 (6 bases). The source material was blood. The CDR3 DNA is TGTGCCAGCACCAGGGGAAACTATGGCTACACCTTC. Its protein is CASTRGNYGYTF.